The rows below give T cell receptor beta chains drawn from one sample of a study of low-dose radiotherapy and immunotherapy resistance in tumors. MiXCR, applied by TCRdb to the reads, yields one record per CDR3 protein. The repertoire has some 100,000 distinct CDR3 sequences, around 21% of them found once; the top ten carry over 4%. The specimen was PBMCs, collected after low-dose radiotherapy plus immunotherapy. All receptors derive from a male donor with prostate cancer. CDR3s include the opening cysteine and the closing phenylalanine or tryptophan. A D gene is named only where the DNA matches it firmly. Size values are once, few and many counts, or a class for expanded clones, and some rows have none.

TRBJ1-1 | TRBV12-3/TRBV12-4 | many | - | TGTGCCAGCAGTTTTGGCCCTTTTCGGAGCGCTTTCTTT | CASSFGPFRSAFF
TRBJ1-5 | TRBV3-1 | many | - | TGTGCCAGCAGCCAAGGAGGTCAGCCCCAGCATTTT | CASSQGGQPQHF
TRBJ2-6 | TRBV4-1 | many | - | TGCGCCAGCAGCCAAGACAGGGTGGGCTCTGGGGCCAACGTCCTGACTTTC | CASSQDRVGSGANVLTF
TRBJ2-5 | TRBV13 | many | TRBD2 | TGTGCCAGCAGCCCCGCCGGAGGAGCGGGGGTAGTGGAGACCCAGTACTTC | CASSPAGGAGVVETQYF
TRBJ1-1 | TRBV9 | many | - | TGTGCCAGCAGCGTGGGAGGGTTTGAGACTGAAGCTTTCTTT | CASSVGGFETEAFF
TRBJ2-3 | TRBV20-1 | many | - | TGCAGTGCTAGGGTAGCAGGGGGGGCGCAGTATTTT | CSARVAGGAQYF
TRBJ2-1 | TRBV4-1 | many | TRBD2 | TGCGCCAGCAGCCAAGATCCAGCGGGGAATTACAATGAGCAGTTCTTC | CASSQDPAGNYNEQFF
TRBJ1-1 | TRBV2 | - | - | TGTGCCAGCAGTGAAATGGGGGTGAACACTGAAGCTTTCTTT | CASSEMGVNTEAFF
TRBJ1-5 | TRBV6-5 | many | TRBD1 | TGTGCCAGCAGTCCCGGCCACAGGGGAGGAAGCAATCAGCCCCAGCATTTT | CASSPGHRGGSNQPQHF
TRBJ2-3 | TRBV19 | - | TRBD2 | TGTGCCAGTAGTATCGGGCCGGGAGGGGCTACAGATACGCAGTATTTT | CASSIGPGGATDTQYF
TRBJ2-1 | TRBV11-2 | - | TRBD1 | TGTGCCAGCAGCTTACTGGGGACAGCTAATGAGCAGTTCTTC | CASSLLGTANEQFF
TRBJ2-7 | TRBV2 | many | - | TGTGCCAGCAGTGTGGAATACGAGCAGTACTTC | CASSVEYEQYF
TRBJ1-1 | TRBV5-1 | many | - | TGCGCCAGCAGCACACAGGGAAGGAACACTGAAGCTTTCTTT | CASSTQGRNTEAFF
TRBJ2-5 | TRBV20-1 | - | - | TGCAGTGCTACCGGGCCGTTCGGGACCCAGTACTTC | CSATGPFGTQYF
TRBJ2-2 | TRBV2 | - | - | TGTGCCAGCTCGCTAGCACGGGCGACCGGGGAGCTGTTTTTT | CASSLARATGELFF
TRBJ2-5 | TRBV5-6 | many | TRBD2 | TGTGCCAGCGAACGGGGGGGCCGGGAGACCCAGTACTTC | CASERGGRETQYF
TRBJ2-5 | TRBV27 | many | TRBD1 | TGTGCCACCCGAGGGGGGCGGGGGACAGGGGGTCAAGAGACCCAGTACTTC | CATRGGRGTGGQETQYF
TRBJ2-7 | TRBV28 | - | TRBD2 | TGTGCCAGCAGTTTAGGGCTAGCGGGAGTCTTCGAGCAGTACTTC | CASSLGLAGVFEQYF
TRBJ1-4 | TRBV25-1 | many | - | TGTGCCAGCAGTGCCGCCTCGGGGGGTGTTGAAAAACTGTTTTTT | CASSAASGGVEKLFF
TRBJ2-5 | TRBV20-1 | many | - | TGCAGTGCAACCCCGCCGGGGGGCGTAGAGACCCAGTACTTC | CSATPPGGVETQYF
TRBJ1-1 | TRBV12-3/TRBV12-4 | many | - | TGTGCCAGCAGTCCTACCGTCGACACTGAAGCTTTCTTT | CASSPTVDTEAFF
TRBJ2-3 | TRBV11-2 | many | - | TGTGCCAGCAGCTTATCTCCAGATACGCAGTATTTT | CASSLSPDTQYF
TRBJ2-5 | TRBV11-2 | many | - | TGTGCCAGCAGCCGGACCCAAGAGACCCAGTACTTC | CASSRTQETQYF
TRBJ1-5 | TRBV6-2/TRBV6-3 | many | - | TGTGCCAGCAGTGAATTTGGCAATCAGCCCCAGCATTTT | CASSEFGNQPQHF
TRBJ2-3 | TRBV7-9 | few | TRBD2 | TGTGCCAGCAGCCCCCGGACTAGCGGGGGGAGTACGCAGTATTTT | CASSPRTSGGSTQYF
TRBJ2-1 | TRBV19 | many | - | TGTGCCACCGGACTGACAGTGGGGGCCTACAATGAGCAGTTCTTC | CATGLTVGAYNEQFF
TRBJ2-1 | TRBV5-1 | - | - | TGCGCCAGCAGCTCGGGGGACGCATACAATGAGCAGTTCTTC | CASSSGDAYNEQFF
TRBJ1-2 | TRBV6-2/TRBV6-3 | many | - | TGTGCCAGCAGTTCCGTCTTGGTATTTCATGGCTACACCTTC | CASSSVLVFHGYTF
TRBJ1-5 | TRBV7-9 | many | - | TGTGCCAGCAGCTTGGCCTCCGGGGTCTTACATTTT | CASSLASGVLHF
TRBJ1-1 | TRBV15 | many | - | TGTGCCACCAGCAGTAAAGCGACAGGTCCTGACCCGGGTTTCTTT | CATSSKATGPDPGFF
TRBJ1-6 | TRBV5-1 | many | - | TGCGCCAGCAGCTTGGGGAGCTCCTATAATTCACCCCTCCACTTT | CASSLGSSYNSPLHF
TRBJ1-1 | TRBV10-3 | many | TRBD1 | TGTGCCAGCAGACAGGGGGCGGGGAACACTGAAGCTTTCTTT | CASRQGAGNTEAFF
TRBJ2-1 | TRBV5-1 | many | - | TGCGCCAGCAGCTTGGGGCAGGGATATAACAATGAGCAGTTCTTC | CASSLGQGYNNEQFF
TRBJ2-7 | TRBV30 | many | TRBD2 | TGTGCCTGGAGTGATCCACCCCGACTAGCGGTGACCTACGAGCAGTACTTC | CAWSDPPRLAVTYEQYF
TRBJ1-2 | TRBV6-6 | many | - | TGTGCCAGCAGTATAGCTGGGGAGTTTGGCTACACCTTC | CASSIAGEFGYTF
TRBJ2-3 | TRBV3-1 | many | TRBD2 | TGTGCCAGCAGCCAAGGCGTAGCGGGGCGGACAGATACGCAGTATTTT | CASSQGVAGRTDTQYF
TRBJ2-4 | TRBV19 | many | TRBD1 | TGTGCCAGTACGAAAGCAGGGGGAGCCAAAAACATTCAGTACTTC | CASTKAGGAKNIQYF
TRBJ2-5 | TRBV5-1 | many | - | TGCGCCAGCAGCTTGTTTATCCGACCCAAAGAGACCCAGTACTTC | CASSLFIRPKETQYF
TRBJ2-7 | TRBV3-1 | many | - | TGTGCCAGCAGCCAAGAAGCTCGGACGGGCTCCTACGAGCAGTACTTC | CASSQEARTGSYEQYF
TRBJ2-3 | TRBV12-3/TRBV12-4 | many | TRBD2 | TGTGCCAGTACGGGAGGGATTAGCGCTACGCAGTATTTT | CASTGGISATQYF
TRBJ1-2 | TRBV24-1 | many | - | TGTGCCACCAGTGATTGGACAGTATCCTATGGCTACACCTTC | CATSDWTVSYGYTF
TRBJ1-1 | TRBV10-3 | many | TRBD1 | TGTGCCATCAGCTCGGGACAGGAAGCTTTCTTT | CAISSGQEAFF